The 29 T cell receptor beta chains below all came from one sample that was sequenced in a study of cytomegalovirus exposure and HLA in healthy donors. Both 60 Vbeta primers and 13 Jbeta primers went into the PCR. TCRdb's table, derived via immunoSEQ multiplex PCR, lists solely in-frame clones and lacks some. The top ten hold approximately 2.4% of the sample, which has some 180,000 clones, approximately 85% seen once. Sequenced material: PBMCs. Source of these receptors: a woman aged 45 to 65 in good health and CMV-seronegative.

V gene TRBV27 combines with J gene TRBJ2-5; TRBD1 matches 12 bases. Germline CDR1 and CDR2: MNHEY and SMNVEV (reference sequence). This CDR3 contains 16 residues. Trimming cost V 2 bases and J 5 bases; bases outside gene matches: 6. The CDR3 sequence: CASSLAWDRGRETQYF. CDR3 bases: TGTGCCAGCAGTTTAGCCTGGGACAGGGGGCGGGAGACCCAGTACTTC.

This sequence joins TRBV19 and TRBJ1-2; no firm D call. Germline CDR1 is LNHDA and CDR2 is SQIVND (reference sequence). CDR3 size: 13 residues. V was pared by 6 bases and J by 6 bases, with 14 bases between. The CDR3 bases are TGTGCCAGTAGGGAAACCGGGAGGAATGGCTACACCTTC. Translating gives CASRETGRNGYTF. Full variable domain (missing parts from reference TRBV19 and TRBJ1-2): DGGITQSPKYLFRKEGQNVTLSCEQNLNHDAMYWYRQDPGQGLRLIYYSQIVNDFQKGDIAEGYSVSREKKESFPLTVTSAQKNPTAFYLCASRETGRNGYTFGSGTRLTVV.

Remarks on this clone: The same CDR3 is also encoded by other DNA sequences in this sample. The V call is TRBV11-1, the J call TRBJ2-5; 9 nucleotides line up with TRBD1. Germline CDR1 and CDR2: SGHAT and FQDESV (reference sequence). CDR3 length: 15 amino acids. J lost 2 bases, V lost 5 bases, and 6 bases had no gene match. Here the CDR3 reads CASSGRTGEQETQYF. DNA of the CDR3: TGTGCCAGCAGCGGTAGGACAGGGGAACAAGAGACCCAGTACTTC.

This chain connects TRBV27 to TRBJ2-7; 7 nucleotides agree with TRBD1. The CDR3 runs to 12 residues. CDR1 is MNHEY and CDR2 is SMNVEV in the germline V gene (reference sequence). The J segment lost 3 bases and the V segment lost 8 bases, leaving 4 bases of the junction unmatched. CDR3 sequence: CASGGQVYEQYF. The DNA for the CDR3 is TGTGCCAGCGGTGGACAGGTCTACGAGCAGTACTTC.

This clone has a single count. V and J are TRBV6-4 and TRBJ2-1; 10 bases agree with TRBD2. Germline V gene data show CDR1 as MRHNA and CDR2 as SNTAGT. The CDR3 spans 18 residues. J was trimmed by 3 bases and V by 4 bases; bases with no gene match: 12. CDR3 nucleotide sequence: TGTGCCAGCAGTGTCAACCCCCCGGGACTAGCGAACTACAATGAGCAGTTCTTC. Translating gives CASSVNPPGLANYNEQFF.

The chain employs TRBV28 and TRBJ2-7; TRBD2 aligns across 7 bases. The CDR3 covers 15 residues. Germline loops: CDR1 MDHEN, CDR2 SYDVKM. V dropped 4 bases and J dropped 7; count of bases not matched to a gene: 13. Here the CDR3 reads CASSSIGWGGEEQYF. Here the CDR3 DNA reads TGTGCCAGCAGTTCAATTGGGTGGGGAGGGGAAGAGCAGTACTTC.

In the case of this clone: Other DNA variants within this sample encode the same CDR3. V gene TRBV11-2 combines with J gene TRBJ2-5; 10 bases fit TRBD1. The CDR3 totals 13 residues. Germline loops: CDR1 SGHAT, CDR2 FQNNGV. J was trimmed by 5 bases and V by 6 bases; bases with no gene match: 3. For the CDR3, the DNA is TGTGCCAGCAGTCCGGACAGGGGGGAGACCCAGTACTTC. It codes for CASSPDRGETQYF.

This clone turned up a few times. V usage is TRBV27 and J usage is TRBJ2-1; TRBD2 aligns across 14 bases. Germline loops: CDR1 MNHEY, CDR2 SMNVEV (reference sequence). This CDR3 region has 16 residues. After removal of 5 bases from V and 7 bases from J, the junction contained 7 bases not matched to a gene. CDR3 region: CASSPRLAGGLNEQFF. The CDR3 DNA reads as TGTGCCAGCAGTCCAAGACTAGCGGGAGGGCTTAATGAGCAGTTCTTC.

The chain has TRBV5-1 and TRBJ2-5; tentative D call: TRBD2 (6 bases). Germline assignment: CDR1 SGHRS and CDR2 YFSETQ. V lost 6 bases, J lost 3 bases, and 12 bases lay in between. The CDR3 covers 13 residues. CDR3 nucleotides: TGCGCCAGCACGCCGGGAGCTAAAGAGACCCAGTACTTC. Translating gives CASTPGAKETQYF.

J is TRBJ2-7 and V is TRBV28; 10 bases are a match to TRBD2. Germline V gives CDR1 MDHEN, CDR2 SYDVKM. The CDR3 is 12 amino acids. Germline trimming cut 6 bases from V and 9 bases from J; bases unmatched to any gene: 5. The CDR3 protein is CASRLAGAPQYF. CDR3 nucleotides: TGTGCCAGCAGGCTAGCGGGAGCCCCGCAGTACTTC.

The V gene is TRBV2, the J gene TRBJ2-5; 7 bases map to TRBD1. The end of the DNA aligns better with TRBJ2-7, so the J call may be wrong. This CDR3 is built from 14 residues. Germline V gene data show CDR1 as SNHLY and CDR2 as FYNNEI. This CDR3 reads CASSATGVNYEQYF. In DNA form, the CDR3 reads TGTGCCAGCAGTGCAACAGGGGTTAACTACGAGCAGTACTTC.

The chain employs TRBV7-9 and TRBJ2-2; TRBD2 aligns across 14 bases. V gave up 5 bases and J gave up 5 bases; unmatched junction bases: 7. This CDR3 comprises 17 residues. CDR1 is SEHNR and CDR2 is FQNEAQ in the germline V gene (reference sequence). The CDR3 region has the DNA TGTGCCAGCAGCCCGCCGACTAGCGGGAGGGGGACCGGGGAGCTGTTTTTT. Translated: CASSPPTSGRGTGELFF.

The rearrangement joins TRBV11-2 to TRBJ1-1; 7 positions match TRBD1. Germline CDR1 SGHAT, CDR2 FQNNGV. The trim removed 8 bases at V and 5 bases at J, leaving 5 bases unmatched. This CDR3 has 12 residues. The CDR3: CASGRGLTEAFF. CDR3 sequence (DNA): TGTGCCAGCGGAAGGGGGCTAACTGAAGCTTTCTTT.

This chain links TRBV5-1 with TRBJ2-1, with 9 bases fitting TRBD1. CDR1 is SGHRS and CDR2 is YFSETQ in the germline V gene. The CDR3 contains 15 residues. Trimming at V came to 3 bases and at J to 4 bases, leaving 5 bases not matched to a gene. This CDR3 is CASSYSGTGYNEQFF. The CDR3 DNA sequence: TGCGCCAGCAGCTACTCCGGGACAGGGTACAATGAGCAGTTCTTC. The whole variable domain, filled in from reference TRBV5-1 and TRBJ2-1, reads KAGVTQTPRYLIKTRGQQVTLSCSPISGHRSVSWYQQTPGQGLQFLFEYFSETQRNKGNFPGRFSGRQFSNSRSEMNVSTLELGDSALYLCASSYSGTGYNEQFFGPGTRLTVL.

The rearrangement links TRBV5-4 to TRBJ2-5; D perhaps matches TRBD2 (5 bases). The CDR3 runs 14 residues. V lost 2 bases and J lost 0, with 8 bases in between. Germline V lookup: CDR1 SGHNT, CDR2 YYREEE (reference sequence). CDR3 nucleotide sequence: TGTGCCAGCAGCTTAGAGGGCTACCAAGAGACCCAGTACTTC. This gives the protein CASSLEGYQETQYF.

The J gene is TRBJ2-1, the V gene TRBV28; 14 bases are shared with TRBD2. Germline V CDR1 and CDR2: MDHEN, SYDVKM. V gave up 5 bases and J gave up 10 bases; unmatched junction bases: 10. The CDR3 is 16 residues long. DNA for the CDR3: TGTGCCAGCAGTACGACGGGACTAGCGGGAGTACAGGAGCAGTTCTTC. Protein sequence: CASSTTGLAGVQEQFF.

J is TRBJ1-2 and V is TRBV12-5; unclear D gene. With 1 base removed from V and 4 bases from J, the gap between germline ends came to 10 bases. The CDR3 covers 14 residues. Germline V gene data show CDR1 as LGHNT and CDR2 as FRNRAP. The CDR3 nucleotides read TGTGCTAGTGGTTTGGATAGTAACTTCTATGGCTACACCTTC. Amino acid sequence: CASGLDSNFYGYTF. The full variable domain, in which reference TRBV12-5 and TRBJ1-2 provide the parts outside the CDR3, is DARVTQTPRHKVTEMGQEVTMRCQPILGHNTVFWYRQTMMQGLELLAYFRNRAPLDDSGMPKDRFSAEMPDATLATLKIQPSEPRDSAVYFCASGLDSNFYGYTFGSGTRLTVV.

CDR3 residues: CASSPFQGNTDTQYF. The CDR3 DNA follows: TGTGCCAGCAGCCCCTTTCAGGGGAACACAGATACGCAGTATTTT. The rearrangement uses TRBV7-2 and TRBJ2-3; tentative D call: TRBD1 (6 bases). Trimming removed 5 bases from V and 2 bases from J, with 14 bases in between. Germline V gives CDR1 SGHTA, CDR2 FQGNSA. This CDR3 is 15 amino acids long.

This sequence joins TRBV18 and TRBJ2-6, with 8 nucleotides matching TRBD1. The germline gives CDR1 KGHSH, CDR2 LQKENI. The CDR3 contains 17 residues. Trimming cost V 3 bases and J 2 bases; bases outside gene matches: 6. This CDR3 reads CASSPWTGSAGANVLTF. CDR3 DNA sequence: TGTGCCAGCTCACCGTGGACAGGGTCGGCTGGGGCCAACGTCCTGACTTTC.

The chain combines TRBV4-2 with TRBJ1-1; perhaps TRBD1 as D (5 bases). The CDR3 sequence is 14 residues long. V lost 3 bases to trimming and J lost 5 bases, with 13 bases between them. CDR1 is LGHNA and CDR2 is YNFKEQ in the germline V gene. This chain's CDR3 is CASSQGGVGTEAFF. The CDR3 DNA is TGTGCCAGCAGCCAGGGGGGGGTTGGGACTGAAGCTTTCTTT.

This clone was detected a few times. The chain carries TRBV5-4 and TRBJ2-5, with 10 bases matching TRBD2. This CDR3 spans 16 amino acids. Germline V gene sequence: CDR1 SGHNT, CDR2 YYREEE (reference sequence). V trimming: 4 bases; J trimming: 5 bases; junction bases outside the gene matches: 11. CDR3: CASSTSASGRGETQYF. Here the CDR3 DNA reads TGTGCCAGCAGCACTTCGGCGAGCGGGAGGGGGGAGACCCAGTACTTC. Variable domain in full (rest from reference TRBV5-4 and TRBJ2-5): ETGVTQSPTHLIKTRGQQVTLRCSSQSGHNTVSWYQQALGQGPQFIFQYYREEENGRGNFPPRFSGLQFPNYSSELNVNALELDDSALYLCASSTSASGRGETQYFGPGTRLLVL.

This chain connects TRBV7-2 to TRBJ1-1; D unresolved. Germline CDR1 and CDR2: SGHTA and FQGNSA. Deletions cut 1 base from V and 0 bases from J, with 9 bases between. There are 15 residues in the CDR3. The chain's CDR3 is CASSLVGSLNTEAFF. The CDR3 nucleotides read TGTGCCAGCAGCTTAGTGGGGAGTTTGAACACTGAAGCTTTCTTT. Variable domain in full (rest from reference TRBV7-2 and TRBJ1-1): GAGVSQSPSNKVTEKGKDVELRCDPISGHTALYWYRQSLGQGLEFLIYFQGNSAPDKSGLPSDRFSAERTGGSVSTLTIQRTQQEDSAVYLCASSLVGSLNTEAFFGQGTRLTVV.

CDR3 residues: CATSRGGQGYEQYF. The CDR3 DNA reads as TGTGCCACCAGCAGAGGGGGACAGGGCTACGAGCAGTACTTC. The chain uses TRBV15 and TRBJ2-7; 9 nucleotides align to TRBD1. Germline V gene sequence: CDR1 LNHNV, CDR2 YYDKDF (reference sequence). This CDR3 is 14 amino acids long. V shed 1 base and J 3 bases; nucleotides not matched to a gene: 1.

The CDR3 DNA sequence: TGTGCCAGCCATACTAGCGGGGTCTCCTACGAGCAGTACTTC. It translates to CASHTSGVSYEQYF. V gene TRBV6-4 combines with J gene TRBJ2-5, with 10 bases aligning to TRBD2. The DNA matches TRBJ2-7 better at its end, which makes the J call doubtful. From germline, CDR1 is MRHNA and CDR2 SNTAGT. The CDR3 consists of 14 residues.

The rearrangement uses TRBV5-1 and TRBJ2-3; D possibly corresponds to TRBD2 (6 bases). Between the trimmed V and J ends, which lost 3 bases and 3 bases, there was a span of 14 bases. The CDR3 is 15 residues long. The germline gives CDR1 SGHRS, CDR2 YFSETQ. The CDR3, as DNA: TGCGCCAGCAGCTCTGGAGGGGTCGGTACAGATACGCAGTATTTT. Translated, it gives CASSSGGVGTDTQYF.

This chain connects TRBV28 to TRBJ2-1; D may be TRBD2 (6 bases). Trimming cost V 5 bases and J 14 bases, with 13 bases left between them. Germline lookup yields CDR1 MDHEN and CDR2 SYDVKM. There are 11 residues in the CDR3. CDR3 sequence reads: CASSLTTRKFF. CDR3 in DNA: TGTGCCAGCAGTCTTACGACTAGAAAGTTCTTC.

The V call is TRBV30, the J call TRBJ2-5; a weak D match, TRBD2 (5 bases). CDR1 and CDR2 (germline): GTSNPN, SVGIG (reference sequence). V lost 5 bases and J lost 4, with 14 bases in between. The CDR3 consists of 13 residues. CDR3 sequence (DNA): TGTGCCTGGGCCGGGTGGGCGGGAGAGACCCAGTACTTC. This codes for CAWAGWAGETQYF.

To note about this clone: The junction and the germline gene differ at one end; a read error may be behind it. This chain uses TRBV5-1 with TRBJ2-3; the D gene is possibly TRBD2 (6 bases). Germline V lookup: CDR1 SGHRS, CDR2 YFSETQ. The CDR3 has 14 residues. This CDR3 reads CASNLVLGGDTQYF. Written as DNA, the CDR3 is TGCGCCAGCAACTTGGTCTTGGGAGGAGATACGCAGTATTTT.

The chain is built from TRBV5-5 and TRBJ2-7; no clear D gene. Looked up from germline, CDR1 is SGHKS and CDR2 is YYEKEE (reference sequence). The length of the CDR3 is 13 residues. The V end was cut by 0 bases, the J end by 0 bases, with 4 bases between. The CDR3 reads CASSLGVSYEQYF. Here the CDR3 DNA reads TGTGCCAGCAGCTTGGGCGTCTCCTACGAGCAGTACTTC.